Each of the 28 T cell receptor beta chains below was sequenced from the same sample in a study of CD8 T cells in Susac syndrome. Random hexamers were used to reverse transcribe roughly 0.45 to 1 ug of RNA. A single record per CDR3 protein comes from TCRdb applying MiXCR to the immunoSEQ multiplex PCR reads. Found here are roughly 140,000 distinct CDR3 sequences, around 95% of them singletons; the top ten hold over 0.065%. The source material was CD4+ T cells from PBMCs. Every receptor here comes from a human donor with Susac syndrome.

This chain links TRBV12-3 or TRBV12-4 with TRBJ1-6; D is undetermined. Trimming pared 7 bases from V and 7 bases from J, leaving 20 bases between. This CDR3 spans 16 amino acids. The CDR3 sequence: CASKSTDRVANSPLHF. As DNA, the CDR3 is TGTGCCAGCAAGTCCACGGACCGGGTAGCCAATTCACCCCTCCACTTT.

This sequence joins TRBV3-1 and TRBJ1-6, with D uncertain. Deletions cut 1 base from V and 5 bases from J, with 6 bases between. This CDR3 contains 14 residues. Germline V gene data show CDR1 as LGHDT and CDR2 as YNNKEL (reference sequence). CDR3 in amino acids: CASSQVPNNSPLHF. The CDR3 DNA reads as TGTGCCAGCAGCCAAGTCCCGAATAATTCACCCCTCCACTTT.

This clonotype is a singleton in its sample. V is TRBV29-1 and J is TRBJ2-1, with a possible D match to TRBD1 (5 bases). Deletions cut 6 bases from V and 4 bases from J, with 7 bases between. This CDR3 is 11 amino acids long. Germline V gene sequence: CDR1 SQVTM, CDR2 ANQGSEA. The CDR3 sequence is CSVDKYNEQFF. Here the CDR3 DNA reads TGCAGCGTGGACAAGTACAATGAGCAGTTCTTC.

CDR3 sequence reads: CASSPGTVEQETQYF. Written as DNA, the CDR3 is TGTGCCAGCAGTCCGGGGACAGTAGAACAAGAGACCCAGTACTTC. The rearrangement joins TRBV28 to TRBJ2-5; 7 bases agree with TRBD1. Per the germline V gene, CDR1 is MDHEN and CDR2 is SYDVKM. Trimming cost V 5 bases and J 2 bases; bases outside gene matches: 8. The CDR3 contains 15 residues.

The rearrangement joins TRBV2 to TRBJ1-1; 10 nucleotides align to TRBD1. The ends lost 5 bases at V and 4 bases at J; junction bases unmatched: 7. The CDR3 runs to 15 residues. Germline CDR1 SNHLY, CDR2 FYNNEI. The CDR3 reads CASSPTGGAGTEAFF. DNA for the CDR3: TGTGCCAGCAGTCCGACAGGGGGCGCGGGCACTGAAGCTTTCTTT.

This chain connects TRBV4-1 to TRBJ1-3; TRBD1 is a possible D gene (6 bases). Germline CDR1 reads MGHRA; CDR2 reads YSYEKL. Trimming cost V 3 bases and J 1 base, with 19 bases left between them. CDR3 size: 18 residues. The DNA of the CDR3 is TGCGCCAGCAGCCACGCCACGGCCGGGGGCTCGTCTGGAAACACCATATATTTT. This codes for CASSHATAGGSSGNTIYF.

J is TRBJ2-7 and V is TRBV20-1; 7 bases match TRBD2. CDR1 is DFQATT and CDR2 is SNEGSKA in the germline V gene (reference sequence). The CDR3 has 14 residues. Losses at the gene ends were 6 bases for V and 1 base for J; bases not matched to a gene: 9. DNA for the CDR3: TGCAGTGCGGGGGGACTAAAGAATTCCTACGAGCAGTACTTC. This sequence encodes CSAGGLKNSYEQYF.

This clonotype was seen a single time. This chain uses TRBV20-1 with TRBJ2-3; 9 positions match TRBD2. There are 15 residues in the CDR3. V gave up 4 bases and J gave up 3 bases; unmatched junction bases: 8. Germline V CDR1 and CDR2: DFQATT, SNEGSKA (reference sequence). CDR3 nucleotides: TGCAGTGCTACGACCAGCGGGGGGCTGACAGATACGCAGTATTTT. It translates to CSATTSGGLTDTQYF.

The chain carries TRBV5-1 and TRBJ2-3; D is uncertain. Germline V lookup: CDR1 SGHRS, CDR2 YFSETQ. V gave up 1 base and J gave up 3 bases, with 12 bases separating them. The CDR3 spans 15 residues. CDR3 sequence reads: CASSLRADNTDTQYF. The CDR3 nucleotides read TGCGCCAGCAGCTTGAGGGCAGACAATACAGATACGCAGTATTTT. Combining the CDR3 with reference TRBV5-1 and TRBJ2-3 gives the whole variable domain KAGVTQTPRYLIKTRGQQVTLSCSPISGHRSVSWYQQTPGQGLQFLFEYFSETQRNKGNFPGRFSGRQFSNSRSEMNVSTLELGDSALYLCASSLRADNTDTQYFGPGTRLTVL.

This rearrangement joins TRBV24-1 to TRBJ2-1; 9 positions agree with TRBD1. CDR3 size: 15 residues. CDR1 is KGHDR and CDR2 is SFDVKD in the germline V gene. With 4 bases clipped from V and 8 bases from J, the junction kept 8 bases outside the gene matches. CDR3 coding DNA: TGTGCCACCAGTGACCCAAGGACAGGGGTTGATGAGCAGTTCTTC. Translation gives CATSDPRTGVDEQFF.

J is TRBJ2-5 and V is TRBV3-1, with D unresolved. Trimming cost V 1 base and J 5 bases, with 2 bases left between them. The CDR3 is 11 amino acids. Germline loops: CDR1 LGHDT, CDR2 YNNKEL (reference sequence). CDR3 sequence: CASSQVETQYF. Here the CDR3 DNA reads TGTGCCAGCAGCCAAGTTGAGACCCAGTACTTC.

The chain uses TRBV28 and TRBJ1-2; no reliable D call. Between the trimmed V and J ends, which lost 3 bases and 7 bases, there was a span of 12 bases. There are 13 residues in the CDR3. The V gene's germline CDR1 is MDHEN and CDR2 SYDVKM. DNA for the CDR3: TGTGCCAGCAGTTTTACGCCGGCTGGTGGCTACACCTTC. The encoded protein is CASSFTPAGGYTF.

This rearrangement joins TRBV4-1 to TRBJ2-7; the match to TRBD1 covers 9 bases. V gave up 6 bases and J gave up 6 bases; unmatched junction bases: 6. The CDR3 is 13 residues long. Per the germline V gene, CDR1 is MGHRA and CDR2 is YSYEKL. CDR3 in amino acids: CASRLGQGGEQYF. The CDR3 nucleotides read TGCGCCAGCAGGCTGGGACAGGGTGGCGAGCAGTACTTC.

The chain uses TRBV20-1 and TRBJ2-1; D call uncertain. V lost 6 bases, J lost 6 bases, and 9 bases lay in between. This CDR3 comprises 11 residues. The V gene's germline CDR1 is DFQATT and CDR2 SNEGSKA (reference sequence). The CDR3 protein is CSAGFFNEQFF. CDR3 sequence (DNA): TGCAGTGCCGGATTCTTCAATGAGCAGTTCTTC.

The CDR3, as DNA: TGCGCCACGGCAACGGTCAGGGGGCCCCTGCGCTACACCTTC. Translated, it gives CATATVRGPLRYTF. The chain carries TRBV4-1 and TRBJ1-2, with TRBD1 matching over 8 bases. This CDR3 has 14 amino acids. Germline V gene sequence: CDR1 MGHRA, CDR2 YSYEKL. The V gene end was trimmed by 10 bases and the J gene end by 9 bases; junction bases not matched to a gene: 16.

The chain has TRBV19 and TRBJ1-2, with unresolved D. Germline assignment: CDR1 LNHDA and CDR2 SQIVND (reference sequence). This CDR3 region has 13 residues. Trimming pared 3 bases from V and 4 bases from J, leaving 9 bases between. CDR3 sequence (DNA): TGTGCCAGTAGTATTCAAGGAGGCTATGGCTACACCTTC. Its protein is CASSIQGGYGYTF.

The rearrangement joins TRBV29-1 to TRBJ2-1; no reliable D call. Trimming removed 6 bases at V and 10 bases at J, with 13 bases between. CDR3 length equals 11 residues. Germline V gives CDR1 SQVTM, CDR2 ANQGSEA. The DNA for the CDR3 is TGCAGCGTGACCTTGCTGGGAGAGCAGTTCTTC. Translation: CSVTLLGEQFF.

This clonotype is a singleton in its sample. The chain links TRBV7-9 to TRBJ1-5, with D hard to call. The germline V and J ends were trimmed by 3 bases and 7 bases, with 10 bases remaining between them. CDR3 length equals 13 residues. Germline CDR1 is SEHNR and CDR2 is FQNEAQ (reference sequence). CDR3: CASSFSPLQPQHF. In nucleotides, the CDR3 is TGTGCCAGCAGCTTCTCCCCCTTGCAGCCCCAGCATTTT.

The rearrangement joins TRBV5-6 to TRBJ2-1; maybe TRBD1 (6 bases). The CDR3 sequence is 16 residues long. CDR1 and CDR2 (germline): SGHDT, YYEEEE. V lost 6 bases to trimming and J lost 0 bases, with 16 bases between them. The CDR3 loop is CASTSPWDTSYNEQFF. The CDR3 DNA follows: TGTGCCAGCACCTCCCCCTGGGACACCTCCTACAATGAGCAGTTCTTC.

V and J are TRBV20-1 and TRBJ2-4; 9 bases match TRBD1. Germline V gives CDR1 DFQATT, CDR2 SNEGSKA (reference sequence). V was clipped by 5 bases and J by 4 bases; unmatched bases: 0. The CDR3 consists of 12 residues. CDR3 in DNA: TGCAGTGCTGGACAGGGGAAAAACATTCAGTACTTC. The encoded protein is CSAGQGKNIQYF.

The chain employs TRBV5-6 and TRBJ1-2; tentatively, D is TRBD1 (5 bases). This CDR3 has 17 residues. CDR1 is SGHDT and CDR2 is YYEEEE in the germline V gene. The ends were cut back, 5 bases at V and 2 bases at J, with 22 bases in the middle. The CDR3 nucleotides read TGTGCCAGCAGTTTAACGGGACTGAAGACCTCAAACTATGGCTACACCTTC. This translates into CASSLTGLKTSNYGYTF.

The chain employs TRBV29-1 and TRBJ2-2, with 8 nucleotides matching TRBD1. The V gene's germline CDR1 is SQVTM and CDR2 ANQGSEA. The V gene end was trimmed by 7 bases and the J gene end by 0 bases; junction bases not matched to a gene: 4. The length of the CDR3 is 14 residues. CDR3 in amino acids: CSAVTGANTGELFF. For the CDR3, the DNA is TGCAGCGCCGTGACAGGGGCGAACACCGGGGAGCTGTTTTTT.

V and J are TRBV29-1 and TRBJ2-5; 8 bases line up with TRBD1. CDR3 length: 14 residues. The V gene end was trimmed by 7 bases and the J gene end by 5 bases; junction bases not matched to a gene: 12. CDR1 and CDR2 from the germline V gene are SQVTM and ANQGSEA. The CDR3 region has the DNA TGCAGCGCCGGGACAGGCGGACCGGGGGAGACCCAGTACTTC. Translated, it gives CSAGTGGPGETQYF.

The rearrangement joins TRBV15 to TRBJ2-3; D not resolved. Trimming cost V 6 bases and J 8 bases, with 21 bases left between them. This CDR3 is built from 15 residues. CDR1 is LNHNV and CDR2 is YYDKDF in the germline V gene (reference sequence). The CDR3 reads CATRIEDVLTGTQYF. CDR3 coding DNA: TGTGCCACCAGAATTGAGGACGTCTTAACGGGTACGCAGTATTTT.

V is TRBV3-1 and J is TRBJ2-3; D is perhaps TRBD1 (7 bases). The CDR3 totals 18 residues. From germline, CDR1 is LGHDT and CDR2 YNNKEL (reference sequence). V shed 0 bases and J shed 0 bases, with 16 bases lying between them. The CDR3 region is CASSQDLRRGTSTDTQYF. CDR3 sequence (DNA): TGTGCCAGCAGCCAAGATCTCCGCAGGGGGACTAGCACAGATACGCAGTATTTT.

This clonotype was detected only a few times. V gene TRBV12-3 or TRBV12-4 combines with J gene TRBJ2-1; D uncertain. Trimming took off 6 bases at V and 5 bases at J, with 8 bases between the two ends. CDR3 length equals 12 residues. As DNA, the CDR3 is TGTGCCAGCAGCCAACTGGACAATGAGCAGTTCTTC. Amino acid sequence: CASSQLDNEQFF.

V is TRBV3-1 and J is TRBJ2-7; weak D call: TRBD2 (5 bases). The CDR3 contains 14 residues. The ends were cut back, 3 bases at V and 3 bases at J, with 12 bases in the middle. Germline V gene sequence: CDR1 LGHDT, CDR2 YNNKEL (reference sequence). The CDR3 protein is CASSHRSTSYEQYF. The CDR3 DNA follows: TGTGCCAGCAGCCACAGAAGTACTAGCTACGAGCAGTACTTC.

V gene TRBV28 combines with J gene TRBJ2-7; no clear D. This CDR3 spans 13 amino acids. Germline assignment: CDR1 MDHEN and CDR2 SYDVKM. Trimming took off 4 bases at V and 4 bases at J, with 11 bases between the two ends. DNA of the CDR3: TGTGCCAGCAGTTCCCCCGGTGGGTACGAGCAGTACTTC. Its translation: CASSSPGGYEQYF. Based on the CDR3 plus reference TRBV28 and TRBJ2-7, the full variable domain is DVKVTQSSRYLVKRTGEKVFLECVQDMDHENMFWYRQDPGLGLRLIYFSYDVKMKEKGDIPEGYSVSREKKERFSLILESASTNQTSMYLCASSSPGGYEQYFGPGTRLTVT.